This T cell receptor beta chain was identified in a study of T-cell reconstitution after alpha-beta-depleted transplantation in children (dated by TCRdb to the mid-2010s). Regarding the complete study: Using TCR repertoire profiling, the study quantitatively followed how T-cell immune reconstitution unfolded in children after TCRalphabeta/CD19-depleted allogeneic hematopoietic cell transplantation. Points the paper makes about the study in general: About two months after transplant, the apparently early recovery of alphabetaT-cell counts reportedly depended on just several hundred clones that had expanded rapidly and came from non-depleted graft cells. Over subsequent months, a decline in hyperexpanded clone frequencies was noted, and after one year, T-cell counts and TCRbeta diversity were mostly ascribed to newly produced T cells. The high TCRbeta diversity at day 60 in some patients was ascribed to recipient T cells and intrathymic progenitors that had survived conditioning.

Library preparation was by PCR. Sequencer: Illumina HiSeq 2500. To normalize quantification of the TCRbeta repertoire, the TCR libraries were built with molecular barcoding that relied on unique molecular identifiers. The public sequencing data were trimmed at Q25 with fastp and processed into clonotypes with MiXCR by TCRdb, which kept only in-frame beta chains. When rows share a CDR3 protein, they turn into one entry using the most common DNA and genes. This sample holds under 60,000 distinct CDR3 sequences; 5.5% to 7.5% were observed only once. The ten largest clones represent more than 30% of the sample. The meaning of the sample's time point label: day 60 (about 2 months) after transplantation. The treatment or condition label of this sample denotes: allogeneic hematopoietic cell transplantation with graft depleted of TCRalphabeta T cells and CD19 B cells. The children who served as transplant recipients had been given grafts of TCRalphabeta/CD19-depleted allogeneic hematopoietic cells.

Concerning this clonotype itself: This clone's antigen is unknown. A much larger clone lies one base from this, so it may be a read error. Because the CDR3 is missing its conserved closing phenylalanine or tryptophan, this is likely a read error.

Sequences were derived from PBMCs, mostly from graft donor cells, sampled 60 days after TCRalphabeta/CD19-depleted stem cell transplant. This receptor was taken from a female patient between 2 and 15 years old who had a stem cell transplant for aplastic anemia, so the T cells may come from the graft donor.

The DNA sequence is TGTGCCAGCAGTGTACACAGGGGGCGGGCAGATACGCAGTATATT. This codes for CASSVHRGRADTQYI. The chain is assembled from TRBV25-1 and TRBJ2-3; TRBD1 matches 9 bases in the middle. The CDR3 is 15 amino acids long, termini counted. Only the CDR3 DNA is retained, 45 bases long and in frame from the first base. V has 4 bases trimmed and J has 4 bases trimmed; junction bases matching no gene number 6. For CDR1 and CDR2, the germline V gene lists MGHDK and SYGVNS.